This T cell receptor beta chain is from a study of OX40 agonist ivuxolimab in advanced cancers. On the study more broadly: Six ivuxolimab dose levels, 0.01 to 10 mg/kg, were given intravenously every 2 weeks. Partial response was recorded in three patients: one hepatocellular carcinoma and two cutaneous melanoma cases.

Trimming at V came to 2 bases and at J to 2 bases, leaving 2 bases not matched to a gene. Looked up from germline, CDR1 is MNHEY and CDR2 is SVGAGI. The CDR3 extends over 15 amino acids. Sequencing used immunoSEQ multiplex PCR; TCRdb keeps in-frame clones, though not all of them. The sample carries about 20,000 clones, 90% to 95% recorded once. The material was CD4+ or CD8+ T cells sorted from blood, obtained in a trial of the OX40 agonist ivuxolimab. The rearrangement uses TRBV6-5 and TRBJ2-5; 10 nucleotides line up with TRBD2. This TCR derives from an adult with an advanced solid tumor such as melanoma, head and neck, liver or kidney cancer. CDR3 region: CASSYASGGQETQYF. The CDR3, as DNA: TGTGCCAGCAGTTACGCTAGCGGGGGACAAGAGACCCAGTACTTC.